This T cell receptor beta chain derives from a study of regulatory T cells in long-lasting Graves disease. The time point here: newly diagnosed GD, antithyroid drugs for less than 3 months. Preparation of the TCR library used RNA extracted from PBMCs. This clonotype came up many times. V lost 9 bases to trimming and J lost 5 bases, with 24 bases between them. The CDR3 length is 16 residues. In germline, CDR1 is SGHAT, CDR2 FQNNGV. Building the TCR beta libraries relied on iRepertoire HTBI primers, and CDR3 regions underwent Arm-PCR. TCRdb fed the multiplex PCR reads into MiXCR, producing one record per CDR3 protein. Here the sample spans 350,000 to 500,000 distinct CDR3 sequences, 16% being singletons. Separately, the same data were catalogued under a study of T cells in Graves' hyperthyroidism and ophthalmopathy. Per that study: Before onset, by a median of around 6.4 months, the model predicted ophthalmopathy.

The TCR comes from a woman younger than 30 with Graves disease. The chain is built from TRBV11-2 and TRBJ2-3; D is possibly TRBD1 (5 bases). Specimen: peripheral blood mononuclear cells (PBMCs), collected at new diagnosis, from a patient treated with antithyroid drugs. The CDR3 nucleotides are TGTGCCAGAGGGCCTAACAGGTGGCTTTTGGTAGATACGCAGTATTTT. Translated: CARGPNRWLLVDTQYF.